One and the same sample provided the 9 T cell receptor beta chains below, sequenced in a study of post-analysis software for immune sequencing data. Study outcomes and limitations: Patients carried a handful of TRBV segments more frequently than controls did, and TRBV5-6, TRBV5-1 and TRBV20-1 were among them.

These receptors are not linked to any known antigen. TCR beta cDNA libraries had unique molecular identifiers. TCRdb processed the PCR reads anew with MiXCR; each CDR3 protein has one entry. The table has hundreds of thousands of distinct CDR3 sequences, over 35% seen once; the top ten hold around 10%. The specimen was blood. These TCRs come from a girl between 5 and 17 years old with multiple sclerosis.

The rearrangement uses TRBV27 and TRBJ2-1; TRBD2 matches 13 bases. The CDR3 length is 17 residues. Per the germline V gene, CDR1 is MNHEY and CDR2 is SMNVEV (reference sequence). The V gene end was trimmed by 4 bases and the J gene end by 3 bases; junction bases not matched to a gene: 6. CDR3 in DNA: TGTGCCAGCAGTTCCCCGGGACTAGCGGGGCTCTACAATGAGCAGTTCTTC. Encoded protein: CASSSPGLAGLYNEQFF.

The V and J genes are TRBV6-6 and TRBJ2-3; TRBD2 agrees at 10 bases. Germline V lookup: CDR1 MNHNY, CDR2 SVGAGI (reference sequence). This CDR3 comprises 13 residues. The CDR3 region has the DNA TGTGTCGTGCAGCGGGAGGGAACAGATACGCAGTATTTT. The encoded protein is CVVQREGTDTQYF.

The rearrangement uses TRBV20-1 and TRBJ2-1, with TRBD2 identical over 11 bases. The CDR3 runs 14 residues. Germline V gene data show CDR1 as DFQATT and CDR2 as SNEGSKA (reference sequence). CDR3 loop: CNATSGRLGNEQFF. The CDR3 nucleotides read TGCAATGCCACTAGCGGGAGATTGGGCAATGAGCAGTTCTTC.

This clonotype was picked up a small number of times. This chain connects TRBV12-3 or TRBV12-4 to TRBJ1-1; the match to TRBD1 covers 7 bases. This CDR3 is 15 amino acids long. V was clipped by 6 bases and J by 0 bases; unmatched bases: 7. This CDR3 reads CASRPLDRVNTEAFF. As DNA, the CDR3 is TGTGCCAGCAGACCGCTTGACAGGGTGAACACTGAAGCTTTCTTT.

This clonotype was observed a few times. V is TRBV7-9 and J is TRBJ1-1; D gene ambiguous. From germline, CDR1 is SEHNR and CDR2 FQNEAQ (reference sequence). The CDR3 spans 14 residues. Trimming removed 7 bases from V and 2 bases from J, with 14 bases in between. CDR3 sequence: CASIEGRGNTEAFF. For the CDR3, the DNA is TGTGCCAGCATCGAAGGGCGGGGTAACACTGAAGCTTTCTTT.

J is TRBJ2-5 and V is TRBV12-3 or TRBV12-4; unclear D gene. The V end lost 3 bases, the J end lost 4 bases, and 9 bases lay between the germline ends. The CDR3 is made up of 13 amino acids. Written as DNA, the CDR3 is TGTGCCAGCAGTTTTATGGGTGGAGAGACCCAGTACTTC. It encodes CASSFMGGETQYF.

The rearrangement uses TRBV12-3 or TRBV12-4 and TRBJ1-1, with TRBD1 matching over 8 bases. The CDR3 loop spans 13 amino acids. J lost 10 bases, V lost 6 bases, and 10 bases had no gene match. DNA for the CDR3: TGTGCCAGCAGACCCAGGGGGCGAATAGGAGCTTTCTTT. This translates into CASRPRGRIGAFF.

The chain joins TRBV20-1 to TRBJ2-4; D gene ambiguous. With the DNA end fitting TRBJ2-7 better, the J assignment may be wrong. Looked up from germline, CDR1 is DFQATT and CDR2 is SNEGSKA (reference sequence). The CDR3 is 11 amino acids. DNA of the CDR3: TGCAGTGCTAGTAGGGCCTCCGAGCAGTACTTC. It specifies CSASRASEQYF.

The V gene is TRBV29-1, the J gene TRBJ2-7; 7 bases agree with TRBD2. Germline lookup yields CDR1 SQVTM and CDR2 ANQGSEA. Trimming took 4 bases from V and 2 from J; bases not matched to a gene: 5. The CDR3 length is 13 residues. The CDR3 nucleotides are TGCAGCGTTGGGGAGGGTTTTCCCTACGAGCAGTACTTC. It encodes CSVGEGFPYEQYF.